A single sample gave rise to the 21 T cell receptor beta chains below, sequenced in a study of T cell responses to AZD1222 COVID-19 vaccine. Only in-frame clones appear in the TCRdb table, and some are missing; sequencing was by immunoSEQ multiplex PCR. The data hold under 250,000 clones, with 93% observed a single time. This specimen was peripheral blood, taken on day 0 of MenACWY control vaccination. These receptors came from an adult in good health.

The chain carries TRBV28 and TRBJ2-7, with TRBD2 matching 9 bases. CDR1 is MDHEN, CDR2 SYDVKM, per germline. The CDR3 contains 17 residues. V was clipped by 3 bases and J by 6 bases; unmatched bases: 15. The CDR3 DNA reads as TGTGCCAGCAGTTTCCCCCCCGACTTCGAGCGGGGGGCCGAGCAGTACTTC. As protein: CASSFPPDFERGAEQYF.

The chain joins TRBV7-2 to TRBJ2-1; the D gene is possibly TRBD2 (6 bases). Trimming removed 5 bases at V and 5 bases at J, with 16 bases between. There are 15 residues in the CDR3. Germline CDR1 SGHTA, CDR2 FQGNSA. CDR3 sequence reads: CASSPPRRADNEQFF. The CDR3 region has the DNA TGTGCCAGCAGCCCACCCCGGAGGGCCGACAATGAGCAGTTCTTC.

The J gene is TRBJ2-7, the V gene TRBV6-2 or TRBV6-3; 9 bases line up with TRBD1. With 6 bases clipped from V and 6 bases from J, the junction kept 9 bases outside the gene matches. CDR1 is MNHEY and CDR2 is SVGEGT in the germline V gene. The CDR3 consists of 14 residues. The CDR3, as DNA: TGTGCCAGCAGCTGGCGGACAGGGGCTGCCGAGCAGTACTTC. As protein: CASSWRTGAAEQYF.

The chain combines TRBV27 with TRBJ1-4; no firm D call. V was trimmed by 6 bases and J by 8 bases, leaving 10 bases between them. This CDR3 is 12 amino acids long. Germline V CDR1 and CDR2: MNHEY, SMNVEV (reference sequence). Here the CDR3 reads CASSDDGEKLFF. CDR3 sequence (DNA): TGTGCCAGCAGCGATGACGGGGAAAAACTGTTTTTT.

The chain links TRBV5-8 to TRBJ2-7, with D tentatively TRBD1 (6 bases). The V gene's germline CDR1 is SGHTS and CDR2 YDEGEE. V was shortened by 4 bases and J by 6 bases, with 11 bases between the two germline ends. CDR3 length: 12 amino acids. CDR3 coding DNA: TGTGCCAGCAGCCTCTCCAGGGGCGAGCAGTACTTC. Protein: CASSLSRGEQYF.

V and J are TRBV9 and TRBJ1-1; no definite D call. This CDR3 comprises 14 residues. Germline assignment: CDR1 SGDLS and CDR2 YYNGEE. Between the trimmed V and J ends, which lost 0 bases and 1 base, there was a span of 7 bases. As DNA, the CDR3 is TGTGCCAGCAGCGTAGGGGTTCGGAACACTGAAGCTTTCTTT. Its protein product is CASSVGVRNTEAFF.

V and J are TRBV4-2 and TRBJ1-4, with unresolved D. V lost 1 base, J lost 8 bases, and 8 bases lay in between. Per germline, CDR1 LGHNA and CDR2 YNFKEQ. CDR3 size: 13 residues. CDR3 sequence reads: CASSQVMGEKLFF. The CDR3 DNA reads as TGTGCCAGCAGCCAAGTAATGGGCGAAAAACTGTTTTTT.

The table lists this clone with a count of one. The junction departs from germline at one end; a sequencing error may be responsible. The chain is built from TRBV13 and TRBJ1-6, with a weak D call TRBD1 (6 bases). Germline lookup yields CDR1 PRHDT and CDR2 FYEKMQ (reference sequence). The CDR3 is made up of 14 amino acids. CDR3 in amino acids: CASSLRGGDSLLHF. CDR3 DNA: TGTGCCAGCAGCCTAAGGGGGGGCGATTCACTCCTCCACTTT.

The chain is built from TRBV30 and TRBJ1-6; no reliable D call. CDR3 size: 14 residues. Trimming took 2 bases from V and 0 from J, leaving 5 bases between them. Germline loops: CDR1 GTSNPN, CDR2 SVGIG (reference sequence). The CDR3 reads CAWSTNSYNSPLHF. CDR3 DNA: TGTGCCTGGAGTACGAACTCCTATAATTCACCCCTCCACTTT.

V is TRBV6-5 and J is TRBJ2-3, with D maybe TRBD2 (5 bases). The CDR3 runs 13 residues. Trimming left V 8 bases short and J 1 base short, with 10 bases between. Per germline, CDR1 MNHEY and CDR2 SVGAGI. The chain's CDR3 is CASLPAGTDTQYF. CDR3 in DNA: TGTGCCAGCCTCCCAGCGGGCACAGATACGCAGTATTTT.

The chain combines TRBV5-1 with TRBJ1-2; unclear D gene. Germline-derived CDR1 and CDR2 are SGHRS and YFSETQ. The CDR3 has 15 amino acids. The V end was cut by 0 bases, the J end by 7 bases, with 16 bases between. The CDR3 region has the DNA TGCGCCAGCAGCTTGGAGCGGGGAGCTACGGCTGGCTACACCTTC. This encodes CASSLERGATAGYTF.

This clone was observed a handful of times. The rearrangement joins TRBV7-9 to TRBJ2-4; 7 bases fit TRBD1. Per germline, CDR1 SEHNR and CDR2 FQNEAQ (reference sequence). Germline trimming cut 5 bases from V and 6 bases from J; bases unmatched to any gene: 13. There are 16 residues in the CDR3. CDR3 protein: CASSARQGGVRNIQYF. The CDR3 DNA sequence: TGTGCCAGCAGCGCCCGACAGGGTGGGGTCAGAAACATTCAGTACTTC.

This clone was found once. This chain uses TRBV12-3 or TRBV12-4 with TRBJ2-2; D is ambiguous. The V end was cut by 6 bases, the J end by 3 bases, with 5 bases between. The CDR3 totals 12 residues. CDR3 amino acids: CASRPYTGELFF. The CDR3 DNA is TGTGCCAGCAGGCCATACACCGGGGAGCTGTTTTTT.

The gene calls are TRBV27 and TRBJ2-7; 7 bases line up with TRBD1. CDR3 size: 16 residues. The J segment lost 0 bases and the V segment lost 2 bases, leaving 7 bases of the junction unmatched. Germline-derived CDR1 and CDR2 are MNHEY and SMNVEV (reference sequence). The CDR3 DNA is TGTGCCAGCAGTTTAATTAACAGGGGCCGCTCCTACGAGCAGTACTTC. Translation gives CASSLINRGRSYEQYF.

The CDR3 coding sequence is TGTGCCAGCAGTTTATTCAAAGAGACCCAGTACTTC. It is translated as CASSLFKETQYF. The genes are TRBV12-3 or TRBV12-4 and TRBJ2-5; no reliable D call. Trimming shortened V by 2 bases and J by 3 bases, and 4 bases separated the two germline ends. The CDR3 is made up of 12 amino acids.

The chain combines TRBV4-2 with TRBJ1-1; TRBD1 might be the D (5 bases). V lost 0 bases, J lost 1 base, and 18 bases lay in between. CDR3 length: 18 amino acids. The germline V gene has CDR1 LGHNA and CDR2 YNFKEQ. The CDR3 region is CASSQEGRGVRGNTEAFF. DNA of the CDR3: TGTGCCAGCAGCCAAGAGGGACGAGGGGTTCGCGGGAACACTGAAGCTTTCTTT.

The J gene is TRBJ1-3, the V gene TRBV7-2, with unresolved D. This CDR3 comprises 14 residues. CDR1 is SGHTA and CDR2 is FQGNSA in the germline V gene. V was pared by 0 bases and J by 0 bases, with 3 bases between. This chain's CDR3 is CASSLANSGNTIYF. CDR3 coding DNA: TGTGCCAGCAGCTTAGCCAACTCTGGAAACACCATATATTTT.

The chain joins TRBV28 to TRBJ1-2; D unclear. Trimming left V 2 bases short and J 0 bases short, with 10 bases between. This CDR3 comprises 15 residues. Germline CDR1 reads MDHEN; CDR2 reads SYDVKM. The chain's CDR3 is CASSLLVGANYGYTF. The CDR3 nucleotides are TGTGCCAGCAGTTTACTGGTCGGAGCTAACTATGGCTACACCTTC.

The chain uses TRBV30 and TRBJ2-2; the D is unclear. The germline CDR1 and CDR2 sequences are GTSNPN and SVGIG (reference sequence). CDR3 length equals 15 residues. Trimming cost V 0 bases and J 0 bases, with 8 bases left between them. Written as DNA, the CDR3 is TGTGCCTGGAGTGTCCTGGGGTCGAACACCGGGGAGCTGTTTTTT. Protein: CAWSVLGSNTGELFF.

This rearrangement joins TRBV9 to TRBJ2-3, with TRBD2 as a possible D gene (6 bases). This CDR3 region has 16 residues. Trimming took off 3 bases at V and 1 base at J, with 15 bases between the two ends. Germline assignment: CDR1 SGDLS and CDR2 YYNGEE. The CDR3 DNA reads as TGTGCCAGCAGCGCCGGCGGGACTGCCGGCACAGATACGCAGTATTTT. It specifies CASSAGGTAGTDTQYF.

This rearrangement joins TRBV4-1 to TRBJ1-4; D unresolved. The V gene lost 4 bases and the J gene lost 2 bases, with 11 bases spanning the gap. This CDR3 contains 15 residues. Germline values: CDR1 MGHRA, CDR2 YSYEKL. CDR3 nucleotides: TGCGCCAGCAGCCCTTATGATGGGACTAATGAAAAACTGTTTTTT. Encoded protein: CASSPYDGTNEKLFF.